This passage covers 16 T cell receptor beta chains from one sample sequenced in a study of blood T cell repertoires in COVID-19. Sequenced by immunoSEQ multiplex PCR; TCRdb stores in-frame clones only, minus some. The sample records fewer than 300,000 clones, approximately 80% being singletons. Material for sequencing was peripheral blood. These receptors all come from a woman aged 60-75 years with active or convalescent COVID-19.

The V gene is TRBV7-2, the J gene TRBJ1-2; TRBD1 matches at 10 bases. The junction had 4 bases not matched to a gene; V was cut back by 5 bases and J by 4 bases. The CDR3 is made up of 14 amino acids. CDR1 is SGHTA, CDR2 FQGNSA, per germline. CDR3 DNA: TGTGCCAGCAGCACGACAGGGGGCGCCTATGGCTACACCTTC. Translating gives CASSTTGGAYGYTF.

The gene calls are TRBV4-1 and TRBJ2-1; 8 bases align to TRBD1. V shed 4 bases, J shed 0 bases, and the junction held 5 bases outside the gene matches. CDR3 length equals 16 residues. Germline CDR1 and CDR2: MGHRA and YSYEKL. The CDR3 protein is CASSPGQGVSYNEQFF. The CDR3 DNA sequence: TGCGCCAGCAGCCCAGGACAGGGCGTCTCCTACAATGAGCAGTTCTTC.

The chain links TRBV10-3 to TRBJ2-1, with 8 bases fitting TRBD2. The CDR3 contains 17 residues. CDR1 and CDR2 from the germline V gene are ENHRY and SYGVKD. The ends lost 3 bases at V and 4 bases at J; junction bases unmatched: 11. The DNA of the CDR3 is TGTGCCATCAGTGACCTCTTCGGGGGGGTGGAGTACAATGAGCAGTTCTTC. Its protein is CAISDLFGGVEYNEQFF.

This chain connects TRBV6-5 to TRBJ1-1, with D maybe TRBD1 (6 bases). CDR1 is MNHEY and CDR2 is SVGAGI in the germline V gene. CDR3 size: 14 residues. V lost 6 bases, J lost 1 base, and 12 bases lay in between. This chain's CDR3 is CASSPQQGNTEAFF. In nucleotides, the CDR3 is TGTGCCAGCAGCCCGCAACAGGGGAACACTGAAGCTTTCTTT.

V and J are TRBV4-1 and TRBJ2-5, with 14 bases fitting TRBD2. The CDR3 covers 15 residues. Trimming cost V 1 base and J 5 bases; bases outside gene matches: 0. Germline values: CDR1 MGHRA, CDR2 YSYEKL. CDR3: CASSQGTSGRETQYF. CDR3 nucleotide sequence: TGCGCCAGCAGCCAAGGGACTAGCGGGAGGGAGACCCAGTACTTC.

This chain uses TRBV28 with TRBJ1-5, with D perhaps TRBD1 (6 bases). CDR3 length: 15 residues. The V gene's germline CDR1 is MDHEN and CDR2 SYDVKM. The germline V and J ends were trimmed by 3 bases and 5 bases, with 14 bases remaining between them. The CDR3: CASSFGGAGDQPQHF. The DNA of the CDR3 is TGTGCCAGCAGTTTTGGTGGGGCAGGGGATCAGCCCCAGCATTTT.

The gene calls are TRBV9 and TRBJ2-7; 9 nucleotides agree with TRBD1. This CDR3 comprises 15 residues. CDR1 and CDR2 (germline): SGDLS, YYNGEE. J gave up 1 base and V 3 bases, and 5 bases lay outside the gene matches. The CDR3 spells CASSAFGTGSYEQYF. CDR3 nucleotides: TGTGCCAGCAGCGCGTTTGGGACAGGGTCCTACGAGCAGTACTTC.

The chain couples TRBV27 to TRBJ1-1; D not certain. CDR1 is MNHEY and CDR2 is SMNVEV in the germline V gene (reference sequence). The length of the CDR3 is 13 residues. V was trimmed by 3 bases and J by 4 bases, leaving 9 bases between them. As DNA, the CDR3 is TGTGCCAGCAGTTTCCGGGAGGCCACTGAAGCTTTCTTT. It translates to CASSFREATEAFF.

This clone was observed once. The chain is built from TRBV3-1 (or the pseudogene TRBV3-2) and TRBJ2-1; D may be TRBD2 (5 bases). Germline CDR1 is LGHDT and CDR2 is YNNKEL (reference sequence). V shed 0 bases and J shed 6 bases, with 15 bases lying between them. This CDR3 is 16 amino acids long. The CDR3 here is CASSQDSRTGTNEQFF. The DNA for the CDR3 is TGTGCCAGCAGCCAAGATAGTAGGACTGGAACCAATGAGCAGTTCTTC.

The chain carries TRBV4-2 and TRBJ2-7; 13 bases are shared with TRBD2. Germline CDR1 and CDR2: LGHNA and YNFKEQ. The CDR3 runs to 17 residues. V shed 2 bases, J shed 2 bases, and the junction held 6 bases outside the gene matches. CDR3 in DNA: TGTGCCAGCAGCCAATCCACACTAGCGGGGGGGACCTACGAGCAGTACTTC. It yields the protein CASSQSTLAGGTYEQYF.

The V and J genes are TRBV4-1 and TRBJ2-1; a weak D match, TRBD1 (5 bases). V dropped 4 bases and J dropped 8 bases, with 6 bases sitting between them. The CDR3 is 11 amino acids. Looked up from germline, CDR1 is MGHRA and CDR2 is YSYEKL. The CDR3: CASSLRDEQFF. The CDR3 coding sequence is TGCGCCAGCAGCCTCAGGGATGAGCAGTTCTTC.

V and J are TRBV2 and TRBJ2-2, with D unresolved. The CDR3 runs to 15 residues. Germline loops: CDR1 SNHLY, CDR2 FYNNEI. Trimming cost V 4 bases and J 0 bases, with 9 bases left between them. For the CDR3, the DNA is TGTGCCAGCAGTGTGACAACAGCGAACACCGGGGAGCTGTTTTTT. It encodes CASSVTTANTGELFF.

The rearrangement uses TRBV19 and TRBJ2-6; D not certain. The germline V gene encodes CDR1 LNHDA and CDR2 SQIVND (reference sequence). The CDR3 contains 14 residues. Between the trimmed V and J ends, which lost 3 bases and 2 bases, there was a span of 5 bases. CDR3 sequence (DNA): TGTGCCAGTAGTATTCGGGCTGGGGCCAACGTCCTGACTTTC. This sequence encodes CASSIRAGANVLTF.

The rearrangement uses TRBV9 and TRBJ1-2; the match to TRBD1 covers 9 bases. The length of the CDR3 is 15 residues. The V and J ends lost 4 bases and 4 bases, in that order; junction bases with no gene match: 8. Germline V gene sequence: CDR1 SGDLS, CDR2 YYNGEE. CDR3 nucleotide sequence: TGTGCCAGCAGCCCTTCACAGGGGGCCAGCTATGGCTACACCTTC. It is translated as CASSPSQGASYGYTF.

This clone has only one observation. This rearrangement joins TRBV19 to TRBJ1-6; possible D gene TRBD1, 5 bases. CDR3 length equals 14 residues. The V gene's germline CDR1 is LNHDA and CDR2 SQIVND (reference sequence). V was clipped by 5 bases and J by 9 bases, with 14 bases between them. The CDR3 DNA sequence: TGTGCCAGTAGTCAGCGGGACTCGGGTTCACCCCTCCACTTT. Protein product: CASSQRDSGSPLHF.

This chain connects TRBV10-3 to TRBJ1-5; 9 bases match TRBD1. The CDR3 totals 14 residues. V shed 6 bases and J 4 bases; nucleotides not matched to a gene: 4. Germline V gene data show CDR1 as ENHRY and CDR2 as SYGVKD. The CDR3 loop reads CAIRRGQGNQPQHF. The CDR3, as DNA: TGTGCCATCAGGAGGGGACAGGGTAATCAGCCCCAGCATTTT.